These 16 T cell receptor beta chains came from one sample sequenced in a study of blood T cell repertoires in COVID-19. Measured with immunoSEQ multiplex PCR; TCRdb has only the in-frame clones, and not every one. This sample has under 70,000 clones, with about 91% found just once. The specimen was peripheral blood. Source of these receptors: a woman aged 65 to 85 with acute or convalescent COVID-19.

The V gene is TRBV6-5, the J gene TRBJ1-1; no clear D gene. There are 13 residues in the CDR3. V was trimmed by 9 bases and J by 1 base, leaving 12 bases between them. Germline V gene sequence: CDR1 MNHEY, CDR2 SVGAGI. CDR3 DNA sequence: TGTGCCAGTTCACAGTTACCGAACACTGAAGCTTTCTTT. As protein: CASSQLPNTEAFF.

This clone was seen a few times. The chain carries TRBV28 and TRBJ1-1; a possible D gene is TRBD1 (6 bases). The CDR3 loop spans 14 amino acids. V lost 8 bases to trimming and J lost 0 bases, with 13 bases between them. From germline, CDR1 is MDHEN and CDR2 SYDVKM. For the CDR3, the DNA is TGTGCCAGCGGATTGGACAGCATGAACACTGAAGCTTTCTTT. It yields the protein CASGLDSMNTEAFF. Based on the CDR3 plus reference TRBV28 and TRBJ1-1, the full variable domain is DVKVTQSSRYLVKRTGEKVFLECVQDMDHENMFWYRQDPGLGLRLIYFSYDVKMKEKGDIPEGYSVSREKKERFSLILESASTNQTSMYLCASGLDSMNTEAFFGQGTRLTVV.

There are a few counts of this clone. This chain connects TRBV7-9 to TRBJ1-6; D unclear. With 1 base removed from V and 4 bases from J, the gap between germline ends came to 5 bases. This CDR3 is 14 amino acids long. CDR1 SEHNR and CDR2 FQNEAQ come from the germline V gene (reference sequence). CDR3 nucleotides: TGTGCCAGCAGCTTAGAACAGTATAATTCACCCCTCCACTTT. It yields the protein CASSLEQYNSPLHF. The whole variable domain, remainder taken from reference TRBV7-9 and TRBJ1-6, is DTGVSQNPRHKITKRGQNVTFRCDPISEHNRLYWYRQTLGQGPEFLTYFQNEAQLEKSRLLSDRFSAERPKGSFSTLEIQRTEQGDSAMYLCASSLEQYNSPLHFGNGTRLTVT.

The DNA for the CDR3 is TGCGCCAGCAGCCCCCCGGGACAGGGGTTAGAGCAGTACTTC. Its translation is CASSPPGQGLEQYF. The V call is TRBV5-1, the J call TRBJ2-7, with 10 bases lining up with TRBD1. CDR3 length: 14 residues. J gave up 7 bases and V 4 bases, and 8 bases lay outside the gene matches. Germline V lookup: CDR1 SGHRS, CDR2 YFSETQ. The whole variable domain, remainder taken from reference TRBV5-1 and TRBJ2-7, is KAGVTQTPRYLIKTRGQQVTLSCSPISGHRSVSWYQQTPGQGLQFLFEYFSETQRNKGNFPGRFSGRQFSNSRSEMNVSTLELGDSALYLCASSPPGQGLEQYFGPGTRLTVT.

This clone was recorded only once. Here the CDR3 reads CASSELAGPTSTDTQYF. The CDR3 DNA is TGTGCCAGCAGTGAACTAGCGGGCCCGACTAGCACAGATACGCAGTATTTT. The chain combines TRBV2 with TRBJ2-3; 8 bases are shared with TRBD2. Unmatched junction bases numbered 7, after V lost 2 bases and J lost 0 bases. The CDR3 runs 17 residues. CDR1 is SNHLY, CDR2 FYNNEI, per germline.

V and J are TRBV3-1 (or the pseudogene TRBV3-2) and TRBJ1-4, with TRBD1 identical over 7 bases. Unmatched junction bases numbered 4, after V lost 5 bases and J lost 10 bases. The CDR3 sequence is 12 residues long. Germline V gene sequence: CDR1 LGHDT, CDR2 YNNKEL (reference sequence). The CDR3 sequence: CASSTGAGKLFF. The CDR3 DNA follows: TGTGCCAGCAGCACAGGGGCGGGAAAACTGTTTTTT.

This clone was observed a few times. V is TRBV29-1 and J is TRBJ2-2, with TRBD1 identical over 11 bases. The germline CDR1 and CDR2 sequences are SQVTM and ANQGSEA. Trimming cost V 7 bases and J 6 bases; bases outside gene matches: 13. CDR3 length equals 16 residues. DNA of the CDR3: TGCAGCGCTGGCGGGGAGGGACAGGGGGGTTCCGGGGAGCTGTTTTTT. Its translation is CSAGGEGQGGSGELFF.

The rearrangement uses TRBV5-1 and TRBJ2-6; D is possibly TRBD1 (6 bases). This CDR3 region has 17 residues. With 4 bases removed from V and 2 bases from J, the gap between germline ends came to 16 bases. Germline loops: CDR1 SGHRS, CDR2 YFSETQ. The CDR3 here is CASSPGTSVPGANVLTF. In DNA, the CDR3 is TGCGCCAGCAGCCCCGGGACATCCGTACCTGGGGCCAACGTCCTGACTTTC.

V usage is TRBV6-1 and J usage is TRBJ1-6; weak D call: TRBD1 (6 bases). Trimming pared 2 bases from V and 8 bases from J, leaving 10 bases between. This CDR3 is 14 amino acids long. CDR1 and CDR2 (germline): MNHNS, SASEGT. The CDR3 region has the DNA TGTGCCAGCAGTGAAATTGAGGGGGATTCACCCCTCCACTTT. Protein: CASSEIEGDSPLHF.

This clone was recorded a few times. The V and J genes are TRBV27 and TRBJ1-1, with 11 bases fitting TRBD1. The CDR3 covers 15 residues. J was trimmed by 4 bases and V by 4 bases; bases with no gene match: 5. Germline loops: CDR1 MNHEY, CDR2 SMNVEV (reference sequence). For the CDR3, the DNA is TGTGCCAGCAGTTCGGGACAGGGGGACGGCACTGAAGCTTTCTTT. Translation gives CASSSGQGDGTEAFF.

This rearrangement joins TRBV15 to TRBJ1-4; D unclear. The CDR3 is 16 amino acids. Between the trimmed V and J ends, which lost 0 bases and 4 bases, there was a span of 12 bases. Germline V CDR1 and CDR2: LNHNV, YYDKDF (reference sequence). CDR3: CATSRDTAGGNEKLFF. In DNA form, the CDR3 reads TGTGCCACCAGCAGAGATACGGCAGGAGGTAATGAAAAACTGTTTTTT.

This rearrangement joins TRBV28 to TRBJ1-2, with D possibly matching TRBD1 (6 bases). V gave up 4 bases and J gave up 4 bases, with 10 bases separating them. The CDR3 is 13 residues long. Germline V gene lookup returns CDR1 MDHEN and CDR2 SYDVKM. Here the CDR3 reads CASSSGTSYGYTF. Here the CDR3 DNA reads TGTGCCAGCAGTTCTGGGACATCCTATGGCTACACCTTC.

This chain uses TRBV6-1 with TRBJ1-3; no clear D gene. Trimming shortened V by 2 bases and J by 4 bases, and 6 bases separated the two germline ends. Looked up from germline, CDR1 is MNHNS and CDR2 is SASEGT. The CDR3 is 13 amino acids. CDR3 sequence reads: CASSEYPGNTIYF. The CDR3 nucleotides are TGTGCCAGCAGTGAATATCCCGGAAACACCATATATTTT.

The CDR3 DNA is TGTGCCAGCAGTCTCTACGACACTGAAGCTTTCTTT. Translated, it gives CASSLYDTEAFF. The V call is TRBV6-5, the J call TRBJ1-1; D is uncertain. Trimming shortened V by 5 bases and J by 3 bases, and 7 bases separated the two germline ends. Germline values: CDR1 MNHEY, CDR2 SVGAGI. CDR3 length: 12 amino acids.

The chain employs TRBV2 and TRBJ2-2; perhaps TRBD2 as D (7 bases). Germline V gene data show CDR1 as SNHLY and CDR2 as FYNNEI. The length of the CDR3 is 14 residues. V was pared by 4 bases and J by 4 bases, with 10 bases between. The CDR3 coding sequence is TGTGCCAGCAGTGTGGGGGGGCTCACCGGGGAGCTGTTTTTT. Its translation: CASSVGGLTGELFF.

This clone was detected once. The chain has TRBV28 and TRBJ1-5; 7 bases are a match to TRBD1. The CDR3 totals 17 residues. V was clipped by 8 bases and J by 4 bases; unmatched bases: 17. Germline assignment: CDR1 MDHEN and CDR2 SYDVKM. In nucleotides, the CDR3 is TGTGCCAGCTTAACAACTTTCACAGGGGACCCAAATCAGCCCCAGCATTTT. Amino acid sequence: CASLTTFTGDPNQPQHF.